This record looks at one T cell receptor (beta chain) sequence and its context. Its antigen is as yet unknown. Trimming left V 0 bases short and J 2 bases short, with 10 bases between. Per the germline V gene, CDR1 is LGHNA and CDR2 is YSLEER. This CDR3 is 15 amino acids long. The sample is drawn from a study of blood T cells in healthy people across ages. Study-level findings and limits: Both naive CD4+ cell counts and diversity were greater in long-lived donors than in aged donors.

PCR was performed a second time for roughly 7 to 11 cycles using a sample-barcoded 5' primer and a J-beta primer mix. MiXCR was run by TCRdb on the 5' RACE reads, yielding one entry per CDR3 protein. The repertoire includes 1.5 million to 2 million distinct CDR3 sequences, around 48% of them detected once, and 2.1% sits in the top ten. The sample taken for sequencing was blood. This receptor was identified in a woman aged 40 to 50 in good health. This chain connects TRBV4-3 to TRBJ1-2; D gene ambiguous. The CDR3 DNA reads as TGCGCCAGCAGCCAAGATCAGGTCAGGAACTATGGCTACACCTTC. It yields the protein CASSQDQVRNYGYTF.